What follows are 20 T cell receptor beta chains derived from one specimen sequenced in a study of OX40 agonist ivuxolimab in advanced cancers. Sequencing was performed with immunoSEQ multiplex PCR; in TCRdb, only in-frame clones are kept and a portion is missing. The sample contains 65,000 to 70,000 clones, approximately 90% of which appear only once. The source material was CD4+ or CD8+ T cells sorted from blood, sampled in a trial of the OX40 agonist ivuxolimab. The receptor set was obtained from an adult with an advanced solid tumor such as melanoma, head and neck, liver or kidney cancer.

This clone was recorded a few times. J is TRBJ1-1 and V is TRBV12-5; the match to TRBD1 covers 8 bases. Germline values: CDR1 LGHNT, CDR2 FRNRAP. CDR3 size: 13 residues. The V segment lost 8 bases and the J segment 2 bases; nucleotides outside the gene matches: 4. The CDR3 DNA reads TGTGCTAGTCAAGGACAGGGAAACACTGAAGCTTTCTTT. Translated: CASQGQGNTEAFF. Full variable domain (missing parts from reference TRBV12-5 and TRBJ1-1): DARVTQTPRHKVTEMGQEVTMRCQPILGHNTVFWYRQTMMQGLELLAYFRNRAPLDDSGMPKDRFSAEMPDATLATLKIQPSEPRDSAVYFCASQGQGNTEAFFGQGTRLTVV.

The chain employs TRBV10-2 and TRBJ2-1, with 11 bases fitting TRBD2. The germline V gene has CDR1 WSHSY and CDR2 SAAADI. The CDR3 spans 14 residues. V shed 5 bases, J shed 7 bases, and the junction held 4 bases outside the gene matches. The CDR3, as DNA: TGCGCCAGCAGTTTAGCGGGAGGGCGAAATGAGCAGTTCTTC. Its translation: CASSLAGGRNEQFF.

The rearrangement links TRBV27 to TRBJ2-1; perhaps TRBD2 as D (5 bases). The length of the CDR3 is 19 residues. Germline loops: CDR1 MNHEY, CDR2 SMNVEV (reference sequence). V was shortened by 6 bases and J by 4 bases, with 28 bases between the two germline ends. The CDR3 nucleotides are TGTGCCAGCAGGTTGGTGGGTTTACATGAGGGTCTTCGTTACAATGAGCAGTTCTTC. The encoded protein is CASRLVGLHEGLRYNEQFF.

V gene TRBV19 combines with J gene TRBJ1-5; D perhaps matches TRBD1 (5 bases). The V gene lost 5 bases and the J gene lost 0 bases, with 11 bases spanning the gap. The CDR3 totals 15 residues. Germline loops: CDR1 LNHDA, CDR2 SQIVND (reference sequence). CDR3 protein: CASSAPGRSNQPQHF. In nucleotides, the CDR3 is TGTGCCAGTAGTGCCCCGGGACGTAGCAATCAGCCCCAGCATTTT.

V gene TRBV9 combines with J gene TRBJ2-2, with D unresolved. The germline CDR1 and CDR2 sequences are SGDLS and YYNGEE. The length of the CDR3 is 14 residues. V lost 4 bases, J lost 7 bases, and 14 bases lay in between. This CDR3 is CASSIDSRFGELFF. DNA of the CDR3: TGTGCCAGCAGCATTGACTCACGATTCGGGGAGCTGTTTTTT.

This clone was seen once. This chain joins TRBV2 and TRBJ1-5, with D maybe TRBD1 (5 bases). Germline V gives CDR1 SNHLY, CDR2 FYNNEI. This CDR3 region has 14 residues. V was cut by 10 bases and J by 5 bases, with 18 bases left in between. The CDR3 loop is CATSTDRGDQPQHF. The CDR3 nucleotides read TGTGCCACCTCCACGGACCGGGGCGATCAGCCCCAGCATTTT. Looking up the rest from reference TRBV2 and TRBJ1-5 gives the full variable domain: EPEVTQTPSHQVTQMGQEVILRCVPISNHLYFYWYRQILGQKVEFLVSFYNNEISEKSEIFDDQFSVERPDGSNFTLKIRSTKLEDSAMYFCATSTDRGDQPQHFGDGTRLSIL.

The V call is TRBV6-1, the J call TRBJ1-5; 7 nucleotides line up with TRBD1. This CDR3 comprises 15 residues. The junction had 11 bases not matched to a gene; V was cut back by 6 bases and J by 6 bases. CDR1 is MNHNS, CDR2 SASEGT, per germline. The DNA for the CDR3 is TGTGCCAGCAGACTGGAACAGGGGCCGCGTCAGCCCCAGCATTTT. Protein product: CASRLEQGPRQPQHF.

The chain carries TRBV28 and TRBJ2-7; D may be TRBD2 (5 bases). This CDR3 is 13 amino acids long. V was cut by 8 bases and J by 2 bases, with 13 bases left in between. CDR1 is MDHEN and CDR2 is SYDVKM in the germline V gene. CDR3 DNA: TGTGCCAGCGTCCCCGGGGTAACCTACGAGCAGTACTTC. Encoded protein: CASVPGVTYEQYF.

CDR3 in amino acids: CASSVLVTLMGNEQFF. CDR3 nucleotide sequence: TGTGCCAGCAGTGTTCTGGTCACCTTGATGGGCAATGAGCAGTTCTTC. This sequence joins TRBV2 and TRBJ2-1; D unclear. Trimming took 4 bases from V and 6 from J, leaving 19 bases between them. The germline CDR1 and CDR2 sequences are SNHLY and FYNNEI. The CDR3 contains 16 residues.

The chain employs TRBV6-1 and TRBJ2-1; TRBD2 aligns across 14 bases. J gave up 2 bases and V 4 bases, and 10 bases lay outside the gene matches. Germline V gives CDR1 MNHNS, CDR2 SASEGT. This CDR3 region has 19 residues. CDR3 nucleotides: TGTGCCAGCAGTGTCACGACTAGCGGGAGGGCAAATACCTACAATGAGCAGTTCTTC. It specifies CASSVTTSGRANTYNEQFF.

The chain has TRBV11-2 and TRBJ1-1; D is unclear. Germline assignment: CDR1 SGHAT and CDR2 FQNNGV. Trimming left V 2 bases short and J 6 bases short, with 10 bases between. This CDR3 comprises 13 residues. In nucleotides, the CDR3 is TGTGCCAGCAGCTTAAGCGGGCTCGCTGAAGCTTTCTTT. Its protein product is CASSLSGLAEAFF.

The chain recombines TRBV9 with TRBJ2-3, with D possibly matching TRBD2 (5 bases). Germline V gives CDR1 SGDLS, CDR2 YYNGEE. CDR3 size: 15 residues. Trimming cost V 3 bases and J 5 bases, with 16 bases left between them. CDR3 in amino acids: CASSAGINLQDTQYF. The CDR3 nucleotides are TGTGCCAGCAGCGCCGGGATAAATCTCCAAGATACGCAGTATTTT.

The chain is built from TRBV7-3 and TRBJ2-5; 10 nucleotides match TRBD2. Germline V gene lookup returns CDR1 SGHTA and CDR2 FQGTGA. The length of the CDR3 is 18 residues. Trimming at V came to 1 base and at J to 2 bases, leaving 10 bases not matched to a gene. The chain's CDR3 is CASSLKVGAGGRQETQYF. DNA of the CDR3: TGTGCCAGCAGCTTAAAAGTCGGAGCGGGAGGGAGACAAGAGACCCAGTACTTC.

The rearrangement uses TRBV10-3 and TRBJ2-7; 7 bases are a match to TRBD2. Germline trimming cut 4 bases from V and 0 bases from J; bases unmatched to any gene: 3. The CDR3 is 14 amino acids. Germline V gene lookup returns CDR1 ENHRY and CDR2 SYGVKD. CDR3 in amino acids: CAISGGGSSYEQYF. CDR3 DNA: TGTGCCATCAGTGGGGGGGGAAGCTCCTACGAGCAGTACTTC.

The chain uses TRBV4-1 and TRBJ2-3, with D perhaps being TRBD1 or TRBD2 (7 bases each). The germline CDR1 and CDR2 sequences are MGHRA and YSYEKL. This CDR3 region has 17 residues. V lost 0 bases, J lost 8 bases, and 21 bases lay in between. The CDR3 here is CASSQDLHRGGYGTQYF. CDR3 sequence (DNA): TGCGCCAGCAGCCAAGATCTTCACAGGGGAGGGTATGGTACGCAGTATTTT.

The chain links TRBV6-6 to TRBJ2-5; 8 positions match TRBD2. The DNA end favors TRBJ2-7, so the J call may be wrong. The CDR3 covers 12 residues. Germline CDR1 is MNHNY and CDR2 is SVGAGI (reference sequence). CDR3 amino acids: CASTGGPGEQYF. The CDR3 DNA reads as TGTGCCAGCACGGGGGGGCCGGGCGAGCAGTACTTC.

The chain has TRBV19 and TRBJ2-2; D is unclear. Germline assignment: CDR1 LNHDA and CDR2 SQIVND (reference sequence). The CDR3 covers 15 residues. The V end lost 3 bases, the J end lost 3 bases, and 11 bases lay between the germline ends. The CDR3 sequence is CASSILPADTGELFF. The CDR3, as DNA: TGTGCCAGTAGTATTTTACCTGCGGACACCGGGGAGCTGTTTTTT.

CDR3 amino acids: CASRLSGTDTQYF. CDR3 DNA: TGTGCCAGCCGACTTTCGGGCACAGATACGCAGTATTTT. The V and J genes are TRBV19 and TRBJ2-3; D is unclear. Germline V gene data show CDR1 as LNHDA and CDR2 as SQIVND (reference sequence). The CDR3 is 13 residues long. Trimming shortened V by 9 bases and J by 1 base, and 11 bases separated the two germline ends.

This clone was detected only once. This rearrangement joins TRBV9 to TRBJ2-1; TRBD2 aligns across 8 bases. The CDR3 runs 15 residues. J was trimmed by 9 bases and V by 7 bases; bases with no gene match: 15. Germline CDR1 reads SGDLS; CDR2 reads YYNGEE. The CDR3 sequence: CASSLTSGSDSEQFF. The CDR3 coding sequence is TGTGCCAGCTCCCTCACCAGCGGGAGTGACAGTGAGCAGTTCTTC. Full variable domain (outside the CDR3, taken from reference TRBV9 and TRBJ2-1): DSGVTQTPKHLITATGQRVTLRCSPRSGDLSVYWYQQSLDQGLQFLIQYYNGEERAKGNILERFSAQQFPDLHSELNLSSLELGDSALYFCASSLTSGSDSEQFFGPGTRLTVL.

This clone has a handful of counts. This chain links TRBV19 with TRBJ2-7; D uncertain. This CDR3 is built from 13 residues. CDR1 and CDR2 (germline): LNHDA, SQIVND (reference sequence). V was pared by 3 bases and J by 1 base, with 7 bases between. The CDR3 sequence is CASSIYRSYEQYF. The CDR3 DNA reads TGTGCCAGTAGTATCTACAGATCCTACGAGCAGTACTTC.